This T cell receptor (beta chain) is drawn from a study of a mutant IDH1 vaccine in newly diagnosed glioma (dated by TCRdb to about 2021). Notes on the research overall: Vaccination began 4-6 weeks after radiotherapy alone, or alongside temozolomide cycles in the chemotherapy-containing groups. Of the roughly 32 treated patients, about 62% were male and about 40% were female, and a mean age of approximately 40 years was recorded. Before enrollment, patients had received standard therapy of radiotherapy alone, temozolomide alone, or radiochemotherapy with temozolomide; most received the combination. Visit V12 was the week-35 safety follow-up and visit V13 was the week-47 end of study. Six visits were used for peripheral blood collection: V03 (baseline), V05, V07, V10, V12 and V13. Longitudinal TCRB deep sequencing was done for 25 to 30 treated patients, wherever samples were available for exploratory analyses. Points the paper makes about the study in general: Availability determined which PBMC samples were chosen for TCRB deep sequencing. The authors noted that analyses of patient blood samples could not be reproduced because of sample limitations. Pseudoprogression appeared unrelated to alterations in the top peripheral T cell clonotypes detected by TCRB sequencing. Immune responses induced by the vaccine were seen in 90% to 95% of patients across multiple MHC alleles.

Libraries came from the immunoSEQ multiplex PCR assay. Rearranged TCR beta chain sequences were amplified using the hsTCRB Kit according to the manufacturer's protocol. An Illumina MiSeq was used to sequence the TCRB libraries. The authors' pipeline ran thus. The proprietary platform of the kit vendor was used for demultiplexing, trimming and gene mapping. TCRdb took this table from immuneACCESS and kept in-frame rearrangements with V and J called. Such tables lack part of the clones; where checked against another copy, unresolved V genes explain under half of the gap, and the rest is unexplained. For V, J and clone size, that table is used; D and trimming come from the DNA. The sample table shows about 48,000 clones, and under 85% are seen once. The top ten clones comprise 5.5% to 8.5% of the sample. This specimen's time point label, interpreted: week 35, safety follow-up. Each vaccine dose, consisting of 300 ug of a 20-mer mutant IDH1 peptide in Montanide, was administered subcutaneously with topical imiquimod. Patients were given eight vaccinations, in weeks 1, 3, 5, 7, 11, 15, 19 and 23, which matched visits V03 through V10. All donors had newly diagnosed IDH1-mutant astrocytomas of WHO grade 3 or 4 that showed loss of nuclear ATRX. The samples were drawn from NOA16, a multicentre, single-arm, open-label phase I trial in Germany that tested a mutant IDH1 peptide vaccine in humans for the first time. Genomic DNA for TCRB sequencing was extracted from EDTA blood using the DNeasy Blood and Tissue Kit.

V is cut by 0 bases and J by 8 bases, and the space between the germline ends is 14 bases. CDR1 is given as SQVTM and CDR2 as ANQGSEA, both from the germline V gene. Counted from cysteine to phenylalanine, this CDR3 has 14 amino acids. Only the CDR3 DNA is retained, 42 bases long and in frame from the first base. This clone was observed a single time. Its antigen specificity is not known. Base qualities are not provided; no much larger clone lies one nucleotide away. Sequenced material: PBMCs, taken from a glioma patient whose treatment included an IDH1 peptide vaccine. The V and J genes are TRBV29-1 and TRBJ2-1; the D gene may be TRBD1 or TRBD2, since each aligns over 6 bases. The source of this sequence is a man between 40 and 49 years old with glioma. The encoded CDR3 is CSVEDGRTVHEQFF. At the DNA level, the sequence is TGCAGCGTTGAAGATGGGAGGACAGTTCATGAGCAGTTCTTC.